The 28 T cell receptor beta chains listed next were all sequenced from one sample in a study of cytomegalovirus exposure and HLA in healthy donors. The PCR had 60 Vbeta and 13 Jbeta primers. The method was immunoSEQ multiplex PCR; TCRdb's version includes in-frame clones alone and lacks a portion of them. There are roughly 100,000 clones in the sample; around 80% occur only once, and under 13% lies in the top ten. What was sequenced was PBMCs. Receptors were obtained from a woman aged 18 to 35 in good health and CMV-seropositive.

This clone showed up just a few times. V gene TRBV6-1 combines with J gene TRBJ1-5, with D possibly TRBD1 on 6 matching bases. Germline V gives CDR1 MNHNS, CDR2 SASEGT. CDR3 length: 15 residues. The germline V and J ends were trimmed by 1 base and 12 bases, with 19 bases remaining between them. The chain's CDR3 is CASSEGYPAGGSQHF. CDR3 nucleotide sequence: TGTGCCAGCAGTGAAGGGTACCCTGCGGGGGGCAGCCAGCATTTT.

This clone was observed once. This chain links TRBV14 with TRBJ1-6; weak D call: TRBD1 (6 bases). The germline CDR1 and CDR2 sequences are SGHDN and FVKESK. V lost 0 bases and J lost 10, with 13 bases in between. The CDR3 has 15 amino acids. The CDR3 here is CASSQDGQIWSPLHF. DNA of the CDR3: TGTGCCAGCAGCCAAGATGGACAGATATGGTCACCCCTCCACTTT.

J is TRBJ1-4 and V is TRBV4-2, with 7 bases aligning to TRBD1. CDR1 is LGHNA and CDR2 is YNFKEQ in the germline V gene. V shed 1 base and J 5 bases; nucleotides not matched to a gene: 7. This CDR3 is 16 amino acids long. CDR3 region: CASSQVGDSNNEKLFF. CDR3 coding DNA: TGTGCCAGCAGCCAAGTAGGGGACAGCAACAATGAAAAACTGTTTTTT.

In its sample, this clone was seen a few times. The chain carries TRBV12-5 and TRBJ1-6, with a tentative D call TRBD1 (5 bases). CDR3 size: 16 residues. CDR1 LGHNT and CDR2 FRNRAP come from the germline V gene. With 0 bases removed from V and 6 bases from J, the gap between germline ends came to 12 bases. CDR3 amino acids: CASGLVAGLCNSPLHF. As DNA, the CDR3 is TGTGCTAGTGGTTTGGTAGCAGGGCTTTGTAATTCACCCCTCCACTTT.

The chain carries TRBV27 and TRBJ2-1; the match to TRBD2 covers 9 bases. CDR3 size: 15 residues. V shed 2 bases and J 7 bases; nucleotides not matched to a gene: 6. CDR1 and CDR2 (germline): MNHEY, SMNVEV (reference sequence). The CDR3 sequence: CASSLRLAGSNEQFF. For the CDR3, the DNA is TGTGCCAGCAGTTTAAGGCTAGCGGGAAGTAATGAGCAGTTCTTC.

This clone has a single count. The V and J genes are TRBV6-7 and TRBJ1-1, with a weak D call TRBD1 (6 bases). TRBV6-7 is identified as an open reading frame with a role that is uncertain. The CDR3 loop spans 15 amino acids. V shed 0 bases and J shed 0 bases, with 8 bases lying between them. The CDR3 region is CASSYSNRVNTEAFF. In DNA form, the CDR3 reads TGTGCCAGCAGTTACTCGAACAGGGTGAACACTGAAGCTTTCTTT.

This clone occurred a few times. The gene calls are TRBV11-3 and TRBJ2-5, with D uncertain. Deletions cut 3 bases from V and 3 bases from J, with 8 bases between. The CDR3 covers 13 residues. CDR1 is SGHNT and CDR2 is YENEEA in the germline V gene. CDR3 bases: TGTGCCAGCAGCTTCGACGGAGAAGAGACCCAGTACTTC. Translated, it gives CASSFDGEETQYF.

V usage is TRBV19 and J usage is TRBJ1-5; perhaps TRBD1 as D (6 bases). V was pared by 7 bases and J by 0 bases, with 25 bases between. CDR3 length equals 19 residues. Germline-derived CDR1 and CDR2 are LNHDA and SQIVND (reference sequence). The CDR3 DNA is TGTGCCAGTACCCCGCGCTGGGTGGTGGGGGCGCATAGCAATCAGCCCCAGCATTTT. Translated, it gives CASTPRWVVGAHSNQPQHF.

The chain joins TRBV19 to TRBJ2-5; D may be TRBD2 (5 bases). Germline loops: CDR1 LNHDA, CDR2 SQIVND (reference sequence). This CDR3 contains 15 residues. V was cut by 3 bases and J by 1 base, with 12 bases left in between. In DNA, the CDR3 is TGTGCCAGTAGTATTTGGGGAGATACCCAAGAGACCCAGTACTTC. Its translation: CASSIWGDTQETQYF.

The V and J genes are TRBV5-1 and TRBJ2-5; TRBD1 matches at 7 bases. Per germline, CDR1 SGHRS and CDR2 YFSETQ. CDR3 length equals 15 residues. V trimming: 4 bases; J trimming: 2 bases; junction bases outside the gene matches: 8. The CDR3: CASSQGQTEQETQYF. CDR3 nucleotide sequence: TGCGCCAGCAGCCAGGGACAGACCGAGCAAGAGACCCAGTACTTC.

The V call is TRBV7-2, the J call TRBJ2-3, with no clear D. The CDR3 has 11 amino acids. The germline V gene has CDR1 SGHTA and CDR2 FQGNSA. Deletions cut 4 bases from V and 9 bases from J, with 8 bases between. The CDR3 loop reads CASSSLRTQYF. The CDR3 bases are TGTGCCAGCAGCTCCCTTAGAACGCAGTATTTT.

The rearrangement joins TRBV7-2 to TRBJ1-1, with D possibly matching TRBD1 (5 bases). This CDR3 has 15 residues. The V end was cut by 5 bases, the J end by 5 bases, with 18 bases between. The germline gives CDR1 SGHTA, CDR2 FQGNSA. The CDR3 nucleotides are TGTGCCAGCAGCAGCCCGGGCAGGGTGAGGACTGAAGCTTTCTTT. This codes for CASSSPGRVRTEAFF.

Here the CDR3 DNA reads TGTGCCAGCAGTCCCACTAAGAGGGAAACCTACGAGCAGTACTTC. Protein: CASSPTKRETYEQYF. This chain joins TRBV7-9 and TRBJ2-7, with D possibly TRBD2 on 5 matching bases. V dropped 6 bases and J dropped 2 bases, with 17 bases sitting between them. This CDR3 contains 15 residues. The germline CDR1 and CDR2 sequences are SEHNR and FQNEAQ (reference sequence).

The CDR3 sequence is CSVEEGGDTQYF. CDR3 coding DNA: TGCAGCGTTGAAGAGGGGGGAGATACGCAGTATTTT. The chain is built from TRBV29-1 and TRBJ2-3, with D possibly matching TRBD2 (6 bases). Trimming shortened V by 0 bases and J by 5 bases, and 6 bases separated the two germline ends. The length of the CDR3 is 12 residues. Looked up from germline, CDR1 is SQVTM and CDR2 is ANQGSEA.

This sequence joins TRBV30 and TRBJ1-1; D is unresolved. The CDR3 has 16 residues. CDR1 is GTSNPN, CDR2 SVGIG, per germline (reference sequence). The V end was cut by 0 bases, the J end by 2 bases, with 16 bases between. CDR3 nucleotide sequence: TGTGCCTGGAGTGTACCCCGGGGATTTCCTAACACTGAAGCTTTCTTT. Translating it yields CAWSVPRGFPNTEAFF.

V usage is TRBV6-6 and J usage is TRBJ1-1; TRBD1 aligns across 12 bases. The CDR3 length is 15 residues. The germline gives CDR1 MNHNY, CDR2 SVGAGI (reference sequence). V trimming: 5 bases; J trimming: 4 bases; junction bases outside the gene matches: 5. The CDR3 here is CASSRGQGAGTEAFF. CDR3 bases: TGTGCCAGCAGTAGGGGACAGGGGGCTGGCACTGAAGCTTTCTTT.

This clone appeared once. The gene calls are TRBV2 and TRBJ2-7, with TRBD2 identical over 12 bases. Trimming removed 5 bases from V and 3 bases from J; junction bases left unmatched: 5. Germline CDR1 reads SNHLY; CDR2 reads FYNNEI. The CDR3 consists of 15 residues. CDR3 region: CASSLGLAGIYEQYF. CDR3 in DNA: TGTGCCAGCAGTCTTGGACTAGCGGGAATCTACGAGCAGTACTTC.

CDR3 amino acids: CASSGRLQANEKLFF. CDR3 DNA sequence: TGTGCCAGCAGCGGTCGGCTGCAGGCTAATGAAAAACTGTTTTTT. The chain uses TRBV21-1 and TRBJ1-4; no DNA check was done on the table's D call, TRBD1. TRBV21-1 is an annotated pseudogene. This CDR3 comprises 15 residues.

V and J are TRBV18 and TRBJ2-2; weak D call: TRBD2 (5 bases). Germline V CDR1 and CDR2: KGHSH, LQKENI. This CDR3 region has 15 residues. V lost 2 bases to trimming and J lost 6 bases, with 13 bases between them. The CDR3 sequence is CASSPAEGRAGELFF. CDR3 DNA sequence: TGTGCCAGCTCACCAGCCGAGGGCAGAGCCGGGGAGCTGTTTTTT. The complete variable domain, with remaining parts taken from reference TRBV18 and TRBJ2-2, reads NAGVMQNPRHLVRRRGQEARLRCSPMKGHSHVYWYRQLPEEGLKFMVYLQKENIIDESGMPKERFSAEFPKEGPSILRIQQVVRGDSAAYFCASSPAEGRAGELFFGEGSRLTVL.

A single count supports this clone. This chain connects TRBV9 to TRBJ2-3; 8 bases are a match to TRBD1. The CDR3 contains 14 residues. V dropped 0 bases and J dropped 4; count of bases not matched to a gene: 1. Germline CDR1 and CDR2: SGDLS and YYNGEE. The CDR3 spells CASSVVQGADTQYF. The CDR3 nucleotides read TGTGCCAGCAGCGTAGTACAGGGGGCAGATACGCAGTATTTT.

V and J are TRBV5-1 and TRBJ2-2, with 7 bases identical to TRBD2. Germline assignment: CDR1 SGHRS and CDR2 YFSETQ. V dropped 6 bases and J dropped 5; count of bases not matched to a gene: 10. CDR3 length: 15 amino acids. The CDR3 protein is CASNGEAGVTGELFF. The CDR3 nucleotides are TGCGCCAGCAACGGTGAGGCGGGGGTAACCGGGGAGCTGTTTTTT.

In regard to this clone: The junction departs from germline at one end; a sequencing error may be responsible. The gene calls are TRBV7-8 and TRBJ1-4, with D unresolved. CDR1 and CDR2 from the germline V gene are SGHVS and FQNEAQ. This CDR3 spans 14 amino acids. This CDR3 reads CASSIAAPHEKLFF. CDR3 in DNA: TGTGCCAGCAGCATAGCGGCACCCCACGAAAAACTGTTTTTT.

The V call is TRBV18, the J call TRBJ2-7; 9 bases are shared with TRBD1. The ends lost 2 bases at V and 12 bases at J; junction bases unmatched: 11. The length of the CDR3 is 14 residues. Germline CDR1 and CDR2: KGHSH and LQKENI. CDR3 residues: CASSPTPGQGSVYF. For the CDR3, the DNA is TGTGCCAGCTCACCAACTCCGGGACAGGGATCTGTGTACTTC.

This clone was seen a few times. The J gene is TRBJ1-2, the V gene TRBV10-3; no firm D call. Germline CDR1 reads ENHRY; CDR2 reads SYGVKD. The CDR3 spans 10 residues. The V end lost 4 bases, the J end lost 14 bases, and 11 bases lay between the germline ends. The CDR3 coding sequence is TGTGCCATCAGTGGTGTCAGCGTTACCTTC. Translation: CAISGVSVTF.

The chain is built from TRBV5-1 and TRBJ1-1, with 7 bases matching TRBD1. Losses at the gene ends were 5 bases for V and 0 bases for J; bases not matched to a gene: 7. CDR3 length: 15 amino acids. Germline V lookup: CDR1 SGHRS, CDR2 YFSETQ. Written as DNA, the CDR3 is TGCGCCAGCAGAATCATGACAGGGTTGAACACTGAAGCTTTCTTT. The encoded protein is CASRIMTGLNTEAFF. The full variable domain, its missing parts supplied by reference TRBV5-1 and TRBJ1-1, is KAGVTQTPRYLIKTRGQQVTLSCSPISGHRSVSWYQQTPGQGLQFLFEYFSETQRNKGNFPGRFSGRQFSNSRSEMNVSTLELGDSALYLCASRIMTGLNTEAFFGQGTRLTVV.

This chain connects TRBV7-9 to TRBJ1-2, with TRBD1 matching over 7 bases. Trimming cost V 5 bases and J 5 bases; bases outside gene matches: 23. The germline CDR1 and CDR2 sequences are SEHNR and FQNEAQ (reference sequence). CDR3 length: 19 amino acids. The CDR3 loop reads CASSPRTNGGTEFWYGYTF. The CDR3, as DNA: TGTGCCAGCAGCCCGCGAACTAACGGCGGGACAGAGTTTTGGTATGGCTACACCTTC. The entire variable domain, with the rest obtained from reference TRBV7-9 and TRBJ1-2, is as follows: DTGVSQNPRHKITKRGQNVTFRCDPISEHNRLYWYRQTLGQGPEFLTYFQNEAQLEKSRLLSDRFSAERPKGSFSTLEIQRTEQGDSAMYLCASSPRTNGGTEFWYGYTFGSGTRLTVV.

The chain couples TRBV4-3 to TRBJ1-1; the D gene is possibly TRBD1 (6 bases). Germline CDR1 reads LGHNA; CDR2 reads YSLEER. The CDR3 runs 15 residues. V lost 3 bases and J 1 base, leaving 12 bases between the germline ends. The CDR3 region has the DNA TGCGCCAGCAGCCAGGGCTACAGGGAGAACACTGAAGCTTTCTTT. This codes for CASSQGYRENTEAFF.

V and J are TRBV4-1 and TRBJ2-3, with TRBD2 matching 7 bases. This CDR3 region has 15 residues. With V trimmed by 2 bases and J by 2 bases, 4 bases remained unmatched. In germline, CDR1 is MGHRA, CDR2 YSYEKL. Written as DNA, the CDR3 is TGCGCCAGCAGCCAAACGCAGCGGGACACAGATACGCAGTATTTT. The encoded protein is CASSQTQRDTDTQYF.